This T cell receptor beta chain was recorded in a study of OX40 agonist ivuxolimab in advanced cancers. A note on the overall study: The costimulatory receptor OX40 (CD134) was targeted by ivuxolimab, a fully human IgG2 agonistic monoclonal antibody. The purpose of peripheral TCRbeta sequencing was to test whether ivuxolimab changed TCR sequence diversity and led to clonal T-cell expansion. Patients were allowed to have had prior anti-PD-1, anti-PD-L1 or anti-CTLA-4 therapy, and roughly two fifths of the dose-escalation patients had been treated with checkpoint inhibitors. Three dose-escalation patients achieved partial responses, one with hepatocellular carcinoma and two with cutaneous melanoma. In the dose-escalation cohort, around four fifths of patients were male, and the mean age was around 60 years, with a range of about 23 to 85. The paper covers the monotherapy dose-escalation part of the phase I ivuxolimab trial, which included N of about 56 patients. Intravenous ivuxolimab was administered to patients every 2 weeks at six dose levels: 0.01, 0.1, 0.3, 1.5, 3 and 10 mg/kg. Of the approximately 54 dose-escalation patients, hepatocellular carcinoma was present in approximately 20, melanoma in roughly 15, renal cell carcinoma in 9 and head and neck cancer in 9. Paper-wide results and their limitations: Partial responders in the 0.1-3.0 mg/kg groups had among the lowest normalized peripheral clonal expansion, especially among CD8+ T cells. Clonal expansion of both CD4+ and CD8+ blood T cells was observed from baseline to week 6 at doses 0.1 to 3.0 mg/kg. After ivuxolimab, CD8+ T cells had more expanded clones than CD4+ T cells on average. The antigen specificity of the peripheral T cells that underwent clonal expansion was not determined. Low levels of normalized T-cell clonal expansion were also seen in some patients who did not respond.

The junction shows trimming of 3 bases on V and 4 bases on J, plus 14 bases between the germline ends. As encoded in the germline V gene, CDR1 is SGDLS while CDR2 is YYNGEE. Reading from cysteine to phenylalanine, the CDR3 counts 14 amino acids. Only the CDR3 DNA is retained, 42 bases long and in frame from the first base. In this sample, this clone turned up a few times. This receptor's antigen is unknown. Base quality data are lacking; no much larger clone is found one base away. Genomic DNA was isolated from the sorted cells so that the TCRbeta CDR3 region could be sequenced. The immunoSEQ Assay was used to sequence the TCRbeta CDR3 regions. Imported from immuneACCESS, the table was reduced by TCRdb to in-frame sequences with V and J called. These copies leave out some clones; in studies compared against another copy, an unresolved V gene accounts for under half, and the cause of the remainder is not known. In this sample the table shows tens of thousands of clones, 80% to 85% of which occur a single time. The ten most abundant clones make up under 30% of the sample.

The trial excluded patients who had a history of autoimmune disease or were on systemic immunosuppression. Peripheral blood for TCR sequencing was collected from all dose cohorts at baseline, on cycle 4 day 1, and on cycle 7 day 1. Samples came from an open-label, multicenter, first-in-human phase I dose-escalation trial of ivuxolimab. Adults with locally advanced or metastatic head and neck squamous cell, hepatocellular, melanoma or renal cell carcinoma were enrolled in the trial. Before TCR sequencing, CD4+ and CD8+ T cells were separately sorted from peripheral blood. The sequence came from an adult with an advanced solid tumor such as melanoma, head and neck, liver or kidney cancer. Here the chain combines TRBV9 and TRBJ2-7; the best D guess is TRBD1, with 5 bases matching. Sequencing used CD4+ or CD8+ T cells sorted from blood, obtained in a trial of the OX40 agonist ivuxolimab. The CDR3 protein is CASSATVTDYEQYF. The bases are TGTGCCAGCAGCGCGACAGTTACTGATTACGAGCAGTACTTC.